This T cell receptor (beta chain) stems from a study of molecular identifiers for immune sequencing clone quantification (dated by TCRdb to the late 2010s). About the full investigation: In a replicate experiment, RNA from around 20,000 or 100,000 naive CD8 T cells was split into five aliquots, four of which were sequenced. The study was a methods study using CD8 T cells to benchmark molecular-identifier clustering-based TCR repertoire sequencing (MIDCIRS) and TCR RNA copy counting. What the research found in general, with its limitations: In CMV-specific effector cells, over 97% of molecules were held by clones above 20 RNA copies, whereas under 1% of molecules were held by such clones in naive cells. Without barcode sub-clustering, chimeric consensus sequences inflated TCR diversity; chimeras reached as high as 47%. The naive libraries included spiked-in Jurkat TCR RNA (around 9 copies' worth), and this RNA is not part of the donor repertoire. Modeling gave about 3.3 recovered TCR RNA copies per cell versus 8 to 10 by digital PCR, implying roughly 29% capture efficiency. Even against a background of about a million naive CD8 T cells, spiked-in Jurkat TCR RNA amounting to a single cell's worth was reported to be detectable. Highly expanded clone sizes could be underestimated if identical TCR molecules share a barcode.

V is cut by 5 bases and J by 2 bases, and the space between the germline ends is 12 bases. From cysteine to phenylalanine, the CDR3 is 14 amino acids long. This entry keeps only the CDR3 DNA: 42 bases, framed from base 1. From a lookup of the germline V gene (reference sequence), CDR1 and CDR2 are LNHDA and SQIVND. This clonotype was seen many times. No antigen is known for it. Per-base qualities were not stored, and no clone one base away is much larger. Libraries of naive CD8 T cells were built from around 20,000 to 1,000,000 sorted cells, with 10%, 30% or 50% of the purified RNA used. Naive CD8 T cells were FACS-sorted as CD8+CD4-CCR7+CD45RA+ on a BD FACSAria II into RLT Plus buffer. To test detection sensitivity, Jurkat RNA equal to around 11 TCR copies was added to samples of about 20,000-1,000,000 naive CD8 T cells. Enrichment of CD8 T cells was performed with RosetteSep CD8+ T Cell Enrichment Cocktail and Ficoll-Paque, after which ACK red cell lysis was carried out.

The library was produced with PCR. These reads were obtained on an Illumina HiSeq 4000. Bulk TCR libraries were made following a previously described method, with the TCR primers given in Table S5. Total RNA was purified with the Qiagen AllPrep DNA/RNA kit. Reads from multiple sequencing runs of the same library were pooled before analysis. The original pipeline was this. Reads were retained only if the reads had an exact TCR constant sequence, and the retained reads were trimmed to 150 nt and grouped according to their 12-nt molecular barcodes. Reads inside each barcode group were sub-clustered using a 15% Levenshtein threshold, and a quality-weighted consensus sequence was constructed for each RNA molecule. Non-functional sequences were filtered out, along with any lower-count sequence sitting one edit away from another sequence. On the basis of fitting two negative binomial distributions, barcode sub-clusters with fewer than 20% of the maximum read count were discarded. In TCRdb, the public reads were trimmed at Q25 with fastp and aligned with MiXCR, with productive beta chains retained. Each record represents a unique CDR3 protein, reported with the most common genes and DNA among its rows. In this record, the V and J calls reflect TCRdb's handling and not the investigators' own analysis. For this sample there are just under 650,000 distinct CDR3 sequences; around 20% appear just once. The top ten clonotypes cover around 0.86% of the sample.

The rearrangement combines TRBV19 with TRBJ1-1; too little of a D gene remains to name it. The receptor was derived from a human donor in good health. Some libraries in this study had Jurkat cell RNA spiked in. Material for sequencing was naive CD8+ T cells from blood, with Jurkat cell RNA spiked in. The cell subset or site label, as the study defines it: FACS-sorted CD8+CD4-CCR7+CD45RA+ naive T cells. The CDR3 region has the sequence CASSYGSQNTEAFF. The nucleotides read TGTGCCAGTAGTTACGGCAGCCAAAACACTGAAGCTTTCTTT. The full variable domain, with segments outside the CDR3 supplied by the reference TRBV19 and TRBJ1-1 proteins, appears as DGGITQSPKYLFRKEGQNVTLSCEQNLNHDAMYWYRQDPGQGLRLIYYSQIVNDFQKGDIAEGYSVSREKKESFPLTVTSAQKNPTAFYLCASSYGSQNTEAFFGQGTRLTVV.